The TCR beta chain under discussion was sequenced for a study of tumor-infiltrating lymphocytes in primary liver carcinoma. Study-level information: Patients had primary liver carcinoma treated by surgical resection. Each sample had roughly 3.65 to 8 million productive TCRbeta reads regardless of tissue type.

V was shortened by 7 bases and J by 1 base, with 13 bases between the two germline ends. The CDR3 extends over 14 amino acids. Making TCR beta cDNA involved 400 to 600 ng total RNA and a constant-region primer. Amplification in three nested multiplex PCR rounds with slightly modified ARM-PCR gave rise to TCR beta libraries. The opening two PCR rounds, about 11 cycles each, paired TRBV1-TRBV30 forward primers with a C-beta reverse primer. TCRdb passed the multiplex PCR reads through MiXCR, listing each CDR3 protein once. This table has 150,000 to 200,000 distinct CDR3 sequences, less than 65% appearing once. This clonotype was seen ten or more times. Its antigen is not identified. RNA was extracted from whole blood without cell sorting, alongside germline DNA. Whole-study findings and limits: Significantly greater top-250-clone fractions characterized tumors relative to blood (p = 0.039).

The receptor's source is a man aged 35-49 years with primary liver carcinoma and hepatitis B virus infection. The chain links TRBV12-3 or TRBV12-4 to TRBJ2-5; maybe TRBD2 (6 bases). Sequencing input: peripheral blood. The CDR3 DNA reads as TGTGCCAGCACCGTGGGGGACTCCCAAGAGACCCAGTACTTC. This gives the protein CASTVGDSQETQYF.